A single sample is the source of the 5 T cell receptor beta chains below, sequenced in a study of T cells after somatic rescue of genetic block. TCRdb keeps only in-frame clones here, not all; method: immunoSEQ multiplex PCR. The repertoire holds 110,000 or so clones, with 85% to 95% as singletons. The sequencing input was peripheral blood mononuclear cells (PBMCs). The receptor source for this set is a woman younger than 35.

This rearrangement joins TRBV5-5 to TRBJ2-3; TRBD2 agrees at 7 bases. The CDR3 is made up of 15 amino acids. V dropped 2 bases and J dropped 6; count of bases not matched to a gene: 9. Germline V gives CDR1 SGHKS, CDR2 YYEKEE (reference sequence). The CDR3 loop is CASSFLPGLRDTQYF. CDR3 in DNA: TGTGCCAGCAGCTTTCTGCCGGGACTACGGGATACGCAGTATTTT.

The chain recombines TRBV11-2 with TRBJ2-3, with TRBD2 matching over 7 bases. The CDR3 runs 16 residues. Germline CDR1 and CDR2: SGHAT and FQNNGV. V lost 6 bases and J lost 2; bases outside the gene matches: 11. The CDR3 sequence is CASRKGVAGPTDTQYF. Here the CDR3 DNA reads TGTGCCAGCAGAAAAGGAGTAGCGGGCCCCACAGATACGCAGTATTTT.

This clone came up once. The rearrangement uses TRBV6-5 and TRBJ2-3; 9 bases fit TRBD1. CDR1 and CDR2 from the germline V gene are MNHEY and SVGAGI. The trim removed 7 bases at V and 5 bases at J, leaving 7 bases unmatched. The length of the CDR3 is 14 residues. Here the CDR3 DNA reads TGTGCCAGCACAGCGGGACAGGGTAGAGATACGCAGTATTTT. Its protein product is CASTAGQGRDTQYF.

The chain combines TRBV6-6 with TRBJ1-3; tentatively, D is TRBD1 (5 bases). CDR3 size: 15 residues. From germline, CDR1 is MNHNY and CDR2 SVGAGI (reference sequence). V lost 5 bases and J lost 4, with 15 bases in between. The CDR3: CASSPREVAGNTIYF. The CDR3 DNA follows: TGTGCCAGCAGTCCCAGGGAAGTAGCCGGAAACACCATATATTTT.

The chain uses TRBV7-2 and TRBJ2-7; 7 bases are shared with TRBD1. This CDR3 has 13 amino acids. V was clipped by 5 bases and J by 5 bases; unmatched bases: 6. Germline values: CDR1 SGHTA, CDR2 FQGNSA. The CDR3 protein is CASSEITGDEQYF. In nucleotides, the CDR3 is TGTGCCAGCAGCGAAATCACAGGGGACGAGCAGTACTTC.